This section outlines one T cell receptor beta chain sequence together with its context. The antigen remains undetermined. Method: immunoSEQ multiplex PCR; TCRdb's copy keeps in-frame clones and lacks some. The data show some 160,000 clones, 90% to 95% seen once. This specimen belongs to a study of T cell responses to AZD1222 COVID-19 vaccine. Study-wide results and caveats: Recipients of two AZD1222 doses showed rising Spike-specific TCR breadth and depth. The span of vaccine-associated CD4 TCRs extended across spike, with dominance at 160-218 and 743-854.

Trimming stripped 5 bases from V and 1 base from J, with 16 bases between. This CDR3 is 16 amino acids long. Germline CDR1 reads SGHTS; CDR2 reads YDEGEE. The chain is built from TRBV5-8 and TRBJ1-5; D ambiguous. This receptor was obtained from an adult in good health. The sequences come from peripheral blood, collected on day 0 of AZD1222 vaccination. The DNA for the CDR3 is TGTGCCAGCAGTTTGTACGAGACAATAAGCAATCAGCCCCAGCATTTT. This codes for CASSLYETISNQPQHF.